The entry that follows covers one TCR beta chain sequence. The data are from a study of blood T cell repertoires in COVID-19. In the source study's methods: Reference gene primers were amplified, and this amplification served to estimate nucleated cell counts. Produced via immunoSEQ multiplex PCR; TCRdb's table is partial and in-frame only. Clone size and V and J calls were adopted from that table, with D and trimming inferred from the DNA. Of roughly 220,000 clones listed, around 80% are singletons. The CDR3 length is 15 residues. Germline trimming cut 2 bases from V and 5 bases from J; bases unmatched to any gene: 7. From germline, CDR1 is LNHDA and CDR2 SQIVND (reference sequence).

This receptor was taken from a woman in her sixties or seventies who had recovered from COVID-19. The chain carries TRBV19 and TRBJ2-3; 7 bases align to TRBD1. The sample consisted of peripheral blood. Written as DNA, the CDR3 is TGTGCCAGTAGTATATCCGCAGGGGGTGGAGATACGCAGTATTTT. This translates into CASSISAGGGDTQYF.